These T cell receptor beta chains were read from a single sample in a study of cytomegalovirus exposure and HLA in healthy donors. The repertoire was sequenced with immunoSEQ multiplex PCR; TCRdb's copy has only in-frame clones and lacks some. The table has roughly 100,000 clones, approximately 70% seen once. The material sequenced was PBMCs. These receptors all stem from a man in his thirties or forties in good health and CMV-seronegative. The conserved cysteine and the conserved F or W are not part of the CDR3 here.

TRBJ2-5,TRBV29-1,SVEEGLAGETQY
TRBJ1-4,TRBV7-9,ASSLGHANEKLF
TRBJ2-1,TRBV5-4,ASSLPRGYEQF
TRBJ1-2,TRBV11-2,ASSLEGWAINYGYT
TRBJ2-1,TRBV4-2,ASSQVFGTSLNEQF
TRBJ2-7,TRBV19,ASSIVRGDEQY
TRBJ2-7,TRBV2,ARATTGGGEQY
TRBJ1-4,TRBV5-4,ASQGQNEKLF
TRBJ2-1,TRBV19,ASSRSGTSYYNEQF
TRBJ1-1,TRBV4-3,ASSPWGGTEAF
TRBJ2-7,TRBV4-2,ASSQGRGRGRQVAEQY
TRBJ2-5,TRBV19,ASSGEAGVYQETQY
TRBJ2-5,TRBV5-8,ASSYKMTGGETQY
TRBJ1-2,TRBV30,AWSTGSYYGYT
TRBJ1-3,TRBV4-3,ASSQGTAPGNTIY
TRBJ2-1,TRBV11-1,ASSPRRLAGENEQF
TRBJ2-1,TRBV28,ASSLRGEQF
TRBJ2-7,TRBV27,ASSLSGVQERTYEQY
TRBJ2-7,TRBV6-5,ASSYPGLARGEQY
TRBJ1-5,TRBV19,ASTDRPQDQPQH
TRBJ2-6,TRBV25-1,ASSVKAGRGSGANVLT
TRBJ2-3,TRBV4-2,ASSQSQDIGGAPNTQY
TRBJ1-3,TRBV29-1,SVVGGNTIY
TRBJ2-5,TRBV7-9,SSSLRGTSGQETQY
TRBJ1-4,TRBV19,ASSPTGDLNEKLF
TRBJ1-1,TRBV18,ASSGQWNTEAF
TRBJ1-5,TRBV2,ASSGDSSNQPQH
TRBJ2-7,TRBV7-2,ASSQAGQGVYEQY
TRBJ2-2,TRBV6-6,ASSPLRGQNTGELF
TRBJ1-3,TRBV7-2,ASSSPNSGNTIY
TRBJ2-3,TRBV5-6,ASSPLAGVRDTQY
TRBJ2-1,TRBV6-5,ASSSGNEQF
TRBJ2-2,TRBV30,AWIRLAGVDGELF
TRBJ2-6,TRBV11-3,ASSEGQVLSGANVLT
TRBJ1-2,TRBV9,ASSVQGNFGYT
TRBJ1-2,TRBV27,ASSFNPGQGYT
TRBJ1-1,TRBV2,ASRYRGMNTEAF
TRBJ2-5,TRBV5-6,ASSLDRGQETQY
TRBJ2-5,TRBV7-2,ASSPNWAVQETQY
TRBJ2-1,TRBV15,ATSRDGGSEQF
TRBJ1-3,TRBV18,ASSPSQAPSGNTIY
TRBJ2-7,TRBV11-2,ASSPPRQGAEEQY
TRBJ2-1,TRBV7-3,ASSPGGARPEQF
TRBJ2-7,TRBV13,ASSLSTESSYEQY
TRBJ2-1,TRBV5-1,ASSLGGDRSYNEQF
TRBJ1-6,TRBV28,ASSSTQGPNSPLH
TRBJ1-5,TRBV6-1,ASNPWGGNQPQH
TRBJ1-1,TRBV5-1,ASSPRTGGLYTEAF
TRBJ2-7,TRBV28,ASSPGWPSVYEQY
TRBJ1-1,TRBV6-5,ASRTGTGRTEAF
TRBJ1-3,TRBV6-1,ASSEVEKPYSGNTIY
TRBJ1-2,TRBV5-4,ASSLGGLRDYGYT